Each of the 22 T cell receptor beta chains below was sequenced from the same sample in a study of T cells in Graves' hyperthyroidism and ophthalmopathy. Amplified TCR beta CDR3 regions derived from RNA transcripts. HTBI primers drove first-round RT-PCR of the TCR CDR3. TCRdb recomputed calls from the multiplex PCR reads with MiXCR, one row per CDR3 protein. The table has fewer than 400,000 distinct CDR3 sequences, over 15% seen once. Sequencing was carried out using blood. The receptors originated from a man younger than 40 with Graves' hyperthyroidism.

This clonotype has ten or more counts. The chain combines TRBV11-2 with TRBJ1-6; D uncertain. The CDR3 runs to 12 residues. The V and J ends lost 2 bases and 10 bases respectively, with 6 bases between them. The germline V gene has CDR1 SGHAT and CDR2 FQNNGV. Here the CDR3 reads CASSLFGSPLHF. As DNA, the CDR3 is TGTGCCAGCAGCTTATTTGGGTCACCCCTCCACTTT.

The chain employs TRBV6-2 or TRBV6-3 and TRBJ2-3; no definite D call. The V and J ends lost 6 bases and 2 bases respectively, with 15 bases between them. The CDR3 length is 15 residues. The germline V gene has CDR1 MNHEY and CDR2 SVGEGT. The CDR3 coding sequence is TGTGCCAGCAGCTCACCCTCAACACCCACAGATACGCAGTATTTT. Protein: CASSSPSTPTDTQYF.

The rearrangement joins TRBV7-9 to TRBJ2-3; TRBD2 aligns across 14 bases. The V gene end was trimmed by 5 bases and the J gene end by 6 bases; junction bases not matched to a gene: 10. Per germline, CDR1 SEHNR and CDR2 FQNEAQ (reference sequence). The CDR3 consists of 17 residues. The CDR3 region is CASSRGTSGSVGDTQYF. The CDR3 nucleotides are TGTGCCAGCAGCAGAGGGACTAGCGGGAGTGTAGGGGATACGCAGTATTTT.

This clonotype was found many times. The V gene is TRBV3-1, the J gene TRBJ2-1; 9 nucleotides line up with TRBD2. The CDR3 loop spans 14 amino acids. V trimming: 1 base; J trimming: 11 bases; junction bases outside the gene matches: 6. Germline V gene sequence: CDR1 LGHDT, CDR2 YNNKEL (reference sequence). The CDR3 spells CASSQAASGNKQFF. The CDR3, as DNA: TGTGCCAGCAGCCAAGCCGCTAGCGGGAATAAGCAGTTCTTC.

This clonotype has at least ten counts. The chain couples TRBV7-3 to TRBJ2-1, with D perhaps matching TRBD2 (6 bases). Germline V lookup: CDR1 SGHTA, CDR2 FQGTGA. This CDR3 contains 14 residues. Trimming removed 3 bases at V and 6 bases at J, with 12 bases between. CDR3 bases: TGTGCCAGCAGCTTGGGACTCCCCCCCAATGAGCAGTTCTTC. It yields the protein CASSLGLPPNEQFF.

The chain joins TRBV2 to TRBJ2-4; the D is unclear. The germline V and J ends were trimmed by 7 bases and 6 bases, with 16 bases remaining between them. The CDR3 spans 14 residues. Germline CDR1 and CDR2: SNHLY and FYNNEI. CDR3 DNA sequence: TGTGCCAGCAATCCAGACGGAGACTTAAACATTCAGTACTTC. It is translated as CASNPDGDLNIQYF.

The chain uses TRBV2 and TRBJ2-1; 9 bases agree with TRBD2. The CDR3 length is 18 residues. J was trimmed by 0 bases and V by 3 bases; bases with no gene match: 9. The germline V gene encodes CDR1 SNHLY and CDR2 FYNNEI. The DNA for the CDR3 is TGTGCCAGCAGTGACCTAAGCGGGAGGCTTAGCTCCTACAATGAGCAGTTCTTC. It yields the protein CASSDLSGRLSSYNEQFF.

In its sample, this clonotype was seen a few times. The J gene is TRBJ2-7, the V gene TRBV30; no firm D call. The ends were cut back, 2 bases at V and 4 bases at J, with 12 bases in the middle. The V gene's germline CDR1 is GTSNPN and CDR2 SVGIG (reference sequence). This CDR3 region has 13 residues. CDR3 region: CAWSFGDLYEQYF. CDR3 DNA: TGTGCCTGGAGTTTTGGAGATCTTTACGAGCAGTACTTC. The complete variable domain, with remaining parts taken from reference TRBV30 and TRBJ2-7, reads SQTIHQWPATLVQPVGSPLSLECTVEGTSNPNLYWYRQAAGRGLQLLFYSVGIGQISSEVPQNLSASRPQDRQFILSSKKLLLSDSGFYLCAWSFGDLYEQYFGPGTRLTVT.

This clonotype was detected many times. This rearrangement joins TRBV10-3 to TRBJ1-4; no reliable D call. There are 11 residues in the CDR3. V was shortened by 7 bases and J by 6 bases, with 6 bases between the two germline ends. Germline lookup yields CDR1 ENHRY and CDR2 SYGVKD. The CDR3 protein is CAIKSDEKLFF. CDR3 DNA sequence: TGTGCCATCAAATCAGATGAAAAACTGTTTTTT.

This chain joins TRBV6-1 and TRBJ1-4; no clear D. Germline V lookup: CDR1 MNHNS, CDR2 SASEGT. V lost 2 bases and J 6 bases, leaving 1 base between the germline ends. The CDR3 totals 11 residues. CDR3 nucleotides: TGTGCCAGCAGTGAACATGAAAAACTGTTTTTT. It specifies CASSEHEKLFF.

This clonotype was counted a few times. This sequence joins TRBV13 and TRBJ2-3; 10 nucleotides align to TRBD1. This CDR3 is built from 14 residues. V shed 5 bases and J 5 bases; nucleotides not matched to a gene: 4. Germline CDR1 is PRHDT and CDR2 is FYEKMQ (reference sequence). This chain's CDR3 is CASSKGDRGDTQYF. In DNA, the CDR3 is TGTGCCAGCAGCAAAGGGGACAGGGGAGATACGCAGTATTTT. Drawing the rest from reference TRBV13 and TRBJ2-3, the complete variable domain is AAGVIQSPRHLIKEKRETATLKCYPIPRHDTVYWYQQGPGQDPQFLISFYEKMQSDKGSIPDRFSAQQFSDYHSELNMSSLELGDSALYFCASSKGDRGDTQYFGPGTRLTVL.

This clonotype was seen at least ten times. The chain recombines TRBV12-3 or TRBV12-4 with TRBJ1-2; 10 bases map to TRBD1. V lost 4 bases to trimming and J lost 8 bases; unmatched junction nucleotides: 13. The CDR3 has 16 residues. CDR3 in DNA: TGTGCCAGCAGTTACGACAGGGGGCAAGACCAAACGGGCTACACCTTC. This sequence encodes CASSYDRGQDQTGYTF.

This clonotype showed up just a few times. The chain uses TRBV7-9 and TRBJ2-7; 12 positions agree with TRBD2. V lost 5 bases, J lost 6 bases, and 8 bases stayed unmatched. CDR3 length: 15 amino acids. Germline CDR1 SEHNR, CDR2 FQNEAQ (reference sequence). In DNA, the CDR3 is TGTGCCAGCAGCGCCCCTAGCGGGAGGGCAACCGAGCAGTACTTC. Its translation is CASSAPSGRATEQYF.

This clonotype was seen many times. The rearrangement links TRBV18 to TRBJ1-1; D is perhaps TRBD1 (6 bases). CDR1 KGHSH and CDR2 LQKENI come from the germline V gene. Trimming took 0 bases from V and 7 from J, leaving 15 bases between them. This CDR3 comprises 15 residues. Here the CDR3 DNA reads TGTGCCAGCTCACCACCGAACAGGGACGGTGGTGAAGCTTTCTTT. This encodes CASSPPNRDGGEAFF.

This clonotype occurred many times. The chain links TRBV11-3 to TRBJ2-1; 9 positions agree with TRBD1. The V gene end was trimmed by 3 bases and the J gene end by 3 bases; junction bases not matched to a gene: 0. Germline loops: CDR1 SGHNT, CDR2 YENEEA. The length of the CDR3 is 14 residues. The CDR3 sequence: CASSLTGGYNEQFF. In nucleotides, the CDR3 is TGTGCCAGCAGCTTGACAGGGGGCTACAATGAGCAGTTCTTC.

Ten or more counts support this clonotype. This sequence joins TRBV3-1 and TRBJ2-1; 13 bases align to TRBD2. Germline loops: CDR1 LGHDT, CDR2 YNNKEL (reference sequence). This CDR3 has 12 amino acids. V was pared by 6 bases and J by 14 bases, with 4 bases of the junction left unmatched. CDR3 in DNA: TGTGCCAGCAGAGGACTAGCGGGAGTGGAGTTCTTC. Amino acid sequence: CASRGLAGVEFF.

This sequence joins TRBV19 and TRBJ2-5; no reliable D call. The CDR3 consists of 15 residues. The V gene lost 5 bases and the J gene lost 2 bases, with 15 bases spanning the gap. The germline V gene has CDR1 LNHDA and CDR2 SQIVND (reference sequence). For the CDR3, the DNA is TGTGCCAGTAGTCCCAATACAGCCCTTCAAGAGACCCAGTACTTC. Residues: CASSPNTALQETQYF.

This clonotype was seen ten or more times. The rearrangement links TRBV11-2 to TRBJ1-2, with D perhaps TRBD1 (5 bases). This CDR3 comprises 13 residues. CDR1 SGHAT and CDR2 FQNNGV come from the germline V gene. V lost 2 bases and J lost 4, with 8 bases in between. The CDR3 DNA follows: TGTGCCAGCAGCTTATGGGGGGGCTATGGCTACACCTTC. The encoded protein is CASSLWGGYGYTF.

The chain combines TRBV20-1 with TRBJ2-3; 8 nucleotides line up with TRBD1. Germline values: CDR1 DFQATT, CDR2 SNEGSKA (reference sequence). V shed 2 bases, J shed 1 base, and the junction held 5 bases outside the gene matches. This CDR3 spans 15 amino acids. CDR3 sequence (DNA): TGCAGTGCTAGATCACCGGGACAGGGCACAGATACGCAGTATTTT. It yields the protein CSARSPGQGTDTQYF.

Notes on this clonotype: A junction boundary mismatches the germline segment, possibly from a read error. V usage is TRBV15 and J usage is TRBJ2-1; no clear D gene. There are 12 residues in the CDR3. Germline V gene sequence: CDR1 LNHNV, CDR2 YYDKDF (reference sequence). CDR3 coding DNA: TGTGCCACCAGCAGAGCCTACGATGAGCAGTTCTTC. It encodes CATSRAYDEQFF. Complete variable domain (other parts from reference TRBV15 and TRBJ2-1): DAMVIQNPRYQVTQFGKPVTLSCSQTLNHNVMYWYQQKSSQAPKLLFHYYDKDFNNEADTPDNFQSRRPNTSFCFLDIRSPGLGDTAMYLCATSRAYDEQFFGPGTRLTVL.

Here the CDR3 reads CSARAPRGVRWEQYF. CDR3 bases: TGCAGTGCTAGAGCCCCCAGGGGGGTTAGGTGGGAGCAGTACTTC. The chain combines TRBV20-1 with TRBJ2-7; D perhaps matches TRBD1 (7 bases). Germline V gene sequence: CDR1 DFQATT, CDR2 SNEGSKA (reference sequence). This CDR3 is 15 amino acids long. Trimming took 1 base from V and 7 from J, leaving 20 bases between them.

This clonotype was observed many times. This rearrangement joins TRBV7-2 to TRBJ2-1; TRBD1 or TRBD2 may be the D gene (5 bases each). The V gene's germline CDR1 is SGHTA and CDR2 FQGNSA. Between the trimmed V and J ends, which lost 7 bases and 4 bases, there was a span of 17 bases. The CDR3 sequence is 15 residues long. This chain's CDR3 is CASTPPGHPYNEQFF. Written as DNA, the CDR3 is TGTGCCAGCACCCCCCCGGGGCACCCGTACAATGAGCAGTTCTTC.